Listed below are T cell receptor beta chains from one sample, sequenced in a study of T cell responses to AZD1222 COVID-19 vaccine. TCRdb keeps only in-frame clones here, not all; method: immunoSEQ multiplex PCR. This table has roughly 150,000 clones, approximately 90% appearing once. This specimen was peripheral blood, taken after recovery from COVID-19. These receptors were taken from an adult who had recovered from COVID-19. Both conserved end residues are part of each CDR3. The order of the fields is J gene, D gene, clone size, V gene, CDR3 DNA, CDR3 protein. D genes are given only for firm matches. Where a row states a size, it is once, few, many or the class of an expanded clone; other rows omit it.

>TRBJ1-1|NA|once|TRBV28
TGTGCCAGCAGTTTAGGGGCGAACACTGAAGCTTTCTTT
CASSLGANTEAFF
>TRBJ1-2|TRBD1|once|TRBV5-1
TGCGCCAGCAGCTTTTTCCCGGGACAGGGTGACTATGGCTACACCTTC
CASSFFPGQGDYGYTF
>TRBJ2-7|TRBD1|NA|TRBV5-4
TGTGCCAGCAGCCACCGAGAACCGGGACAGAGAGCCTACGAGCAGTACTTC
CASSHREPGQRAYEQYF
>TRBJ2-7|NA|NA|TRBV28
TGTGCCAGCAGTTTAGAGGGGGGTGGGGTCTACGAGCAGTACTTC
CASSLEGGGVYEQYF
>TRBJ2-3|NA|NA|TRBV24-1
TGTGCCACCAGTTCCGGGGGTAGGGCAGATACGCAGTATTTT
CATSSGGRADTQYF
>TRBJ2-3|NA|NA|TRBV19
TGTGCCAGTAGTTTCGCAGGGGTTGCAGATACGCAGTATTTT
CASSFAGVADTQYF
>TRBJ2-7|NA|few|TRBV2
TGTGCCAGTGGGACACGGGAGACCTACGAGCAGTACTTC
CASGTRETYEQYF
>TRBJ1-1|NA|NA|TRBV6-5
TGTGCCAGCAGAAGGGGGGCGAGCACTGAAGCTTTCTTT
CASRRGASTEAFF
>TRBJ2-2|NA|NA|TRBV5-1
TGCGCCAGCAGCAGACGGGCGCAGGGGGGGCCGAACACCGGGGAGCTGTTTTTT
CASSRRAQGGPNTGELFF
>TRBJ1-2|NA|NA|TRBV4-3
TGCGCCAGCAGCCAAGATACCCGGGGACCTAACTATGGCTACACCTTC
CASSQDTRGPNYGYTF
>TRBJ2-7|TRBD1|NA|TRBV11-2
TGTGCCAGCAGCTTCCTACAAGGGGGCCCAAACGAGCAGTACTTC
CASSFLQGGPNEQYF
>TRBJ1-1|NA|NA|TRBV5-1
TGCGCCAGCAGCCCGGGAGGGGACGGGAACACTGAAGCTTTCTTT
CASSPGGDGNTEAFF
>TRBJ2-7|TRBD2|NA|TRBV2
TGTGCCAGCAGGAAGGGTACTAGCGGGACCTACGAGCAGTACTTC
CASRKGTSGTYEQYF
>TRBJ1-2|TRBD1|NA|TRBV28
TGTGCCAGCAGTCTCGGACAGGGGTCCTATGGCTACACCTTC
CASSLGQGSYGYTF
>TRBJ1-5|NA|NA|TRBV19
TGTGCCAGTACCGACAGTAGCAATCAGCCCCAGCATTTT
CASTDSSNQPQHF
>TRBJ2-5|NA|NA|TRBV12-3/TRBV12-4
TGTGCCAGCAGTCGCTTAGGAGGGGAGACCCAGTACTTC
CASSRLGGETQYF
>TRBJ2-1|TRBD2|NA|TRBV3-1/TRBV3-2
TGTGCCAGCAGCCAAGGGTATAGCGGGAGACTAGGAAATGAGCAGTTCTTC
CASSQGYSGRLGNEQFF
>TRBJ1-5|NA|NA|TRBV28
TGTGCCAGCAGTCGATACAGGGCGAGGTGGCCCCAGCATTTT
CASSRYRARWPQHF